These 22 T cell receptor beta chains originate from one sample sequenced in a study of neurological immune-mediated disorders (dated by TCRdb to the late 2010s). Reading the label with the study, this specimen's time point is: longitudinal time-point 3. The method was 5' RACE. This sample was sequenced with an Illumina HiSeq 2500. The public reads were quality trimmed at Q25 with fastp and then assembled into clones with MiXCR by TCRdb, keeping productive beta chains. Entries are consolidated by CDR3 protein sequence, retaining the most common genes and DNA. The table for this sample lists 84,000 or so distinct CDR3 sequences; 4.3% of them were counted only once. Less than 7.5% of the sample comes from the top ten. The source material was PBMCs. The receptors come from an older woman with multiple sclerosis.

This clonotype was seen many times. The chain is built from TRBV10-3 and TRBJ2-1; D not resolved. The CDR3 is 13 residues long. CDR1 ENHRY and CDR2 SYGVKD come from the germline V gene. V was clipped by 8 bases and J by 1 base, with 9 bases between them. The CDR3 coding sequence is TGTGCCATCTGGAAGGATTCCTACAATGAGCAGTTCTTC. Its translation: CAIWKDSYNEQFF.

This clonotype has at least ten counts. V is TRBV10-3 and J is TRBJ1-1, with D unclear. Germline lookup yields CDR1 ENHRY and CDR2 SYGVKD. CDR3 length: 12 residues. V was cut by 7 bases and J by 1 base, with 7 bases left in between. CDR3 nucleotide sequence: TGTGCCATCAATGATTGGAACACTGAAGCTTTCTTT. It translates to CAINDWNTEAFF.

This clonotype has a count of ten or more. The chain is built from TRBV25-1 and TRBJ1-2, with TRBD1 identical over 8 bases. This CDR3 spans 15 amino acids. The germline CDR1 and CDR2 sequences are MGHDK and SYGVNS. Trimming removed 1 base from V and 3 bases from J; junction bases left unmatched: 4. In DNA form, the CDR3 reads TGTGCCAGCAGTGAATTAAGGGGACAGGACTATGGCTACACCTTC. It codes for CASSELRGQDYGYTF.

This clonotype was picked up many times. The chain links TRBV20-1 to TRBJ2-7; TRBD2 is a possible D gene (5 bases). This CDR3 spans 12 amino acids. V dropped 3 bases and J dropped 2 bases, with 8 bases sitting between them. Germline assignment: CDR1 DFQATT and CDR2 SNEGSKA (reference sequence). The CDR3, as DNA: TGCAGTGCTAGGATCGGGACCTACGAGCAGTACTTC. It yields the protein CSARIGTYEQYF.

This clonotype was counted ten times or more. The chain uses TRBV7-9 and TRBJ2-3, with D possibly TRBD1 on 6 matching bases. Germline V gene data show CDR1 as SEHNR and CDR2 as FQNEAQ (reference sequence). V lost 5 bases and J 1 base, leaving 10 bases between the germline ends. There are 14 residues in the CDR3. The CDR3 loop is CASSTRTGTDTQYF. The CDR3 DNA is TGTGCCAGCAGCACTCGGACAGGCACAGATACGCAGTATTTT.

This clonotype was seen repeatedly, ten times or more. The V and J genes are TRBV28 and TRBJ2-2; TRBD1 matches at 8 bases. The CDR3 length is 15 residues. V was clipped by 5 bases and J by 0 bases; unmatched bases: 2. The germline gives CDR1 MDHEN, CDR2 SYDVKM. DNA for the CDR3: TGTGCCAGCAGTACGGGACAGGCGAACACCGGGGAGCTGTTTTTT. It encodes CASSTGQANTGELFF. Full variable domain (missing parts from reference TRBV28 and TRBJ2-2): DVKVTQSSRYLVKRTGEKVFLECVQDMDHENMFWYRQDPGLGLRLIYFSYDVKMKEKGDIPEGYSVSREKKERFSLILESASTNQTSMYLCASSTGQANTGELFFGEGSRLTVL.

This clonotype appeared many times. The chain joins TRBV24-1 to TRBJ1-2; 9 nucleotides align to TRBD1. This CDR3 is 12 amino acids long. With V trimmed by 9 bases and J by 10 bases, 8 bases remained unmatched. Germline lookup yields CDR1 KGHDR and CDR2 SFDVKD. The CDR3 protein is CATEVGTGSYTF. The CDR3 DNA reads TGTGCCACCGAAGTAGGGACAGGGTCCTACACCTTC.

The V gene is TRBV3-1, the J gene TRBJ2-7; no firm D call. The CDR3 is 14 residues long. The germline V and J ends were trimmed by 5 bases and 10 bases, with 21 bases remaining between them. CDR1 is LGHDT and CDR2 is YNNKEL in the germline V gene (reference sequence). The CDR3 bases are TGTGCCAGCAGCACCCCCCCTCCGGCCCTCCGACAGTACTTC. This sequence encodes CASSTPPPALRQYF.

This clonotype was observed many times. This sequence joins TRBV6-2 or TRBV6-3 and TRBJ1-5, with D maybe TRBD1 (6 bases). The length of the CDR3 is 14 residues. Trimming took 7 bases from V and 4 from J, leaving 14 bases between them. CDR1 and CDR2 from the germline V gene are MNHEY and SVGEGT. The CDR3 DNA reads as TGTGCCAGCACCCAGACAGGAGTGAATCAGCCCCAGCATTTT. Its protein product is CASTQTGVNQPQHF.

There are many counts of this clonotype. This chain connects TRBV20-1 to TRBJ2-1; the D gene is possibly TRBD1 (6 bases). This CDR3 region has 15 residues. CDR1 and CDR2 from the germline V gene are DFQATT and SNEGSKA (reference sequence). Trimming took 3 bases from V and 0 from J, leaving 12 bases between them. The CDR3 region has the DNA TGCAGTGCTAGGGGGGACACCTACTCCTACAATGAGCAGTTCTTC. Its translation: CSARGDTYSYNEQFF.

This clonotype came up many times. Here the CDR3 reads CASSLSSSGGEKLFF. In nucleotides, the CDR3 is TGTGCCAGCAGCCTGTCGTCCTCAGGGGGTGAAAAACTGTTTTTT. The V gene is TRBV5-5, the J gene TRBJ1-4; TRBD1 matches 7 bases. The V and J ends lost 4 bases and 7 bases, in that order; junction bases with no gene match: 10. The germline V gene has CDR1 SGHKS and CDR2 YYEKEE (reference sequence). The CDR3 consists of 15 residues.

In this sample, this clonotype turned up many times. This chain links TRBV5-1 with TRBJ2-3; TRBD1 matches at 8 bases. Germline-derived CDR1 and CDR2 are SGHRS and YFSETQ. After removal of 3 bases from V and 3 bases from J, the junction contained 12 bases not matched to a gene. The CDR3 is 17 amino acids. This CDR3 reads CASSWPGAGGRTDTQYF. CDR3 bases: TGCGCCAGCAGCTGGCCGGGGGCAGGGGGCAGGACAGATACGCAGTATTTT.

This clonotype was counted many times. The CDR3 loop is CASSRGQGTNYGYTF. DNA for the CDR3: TGTGCCAGCAGCAGAGGACAGGGTACTAACTATGGCTACACCTTC. The gene calls are TRBV7-8 and TRBJ1-2; 8 nucleotides match TRBD1. Trimming cost V 5 bases and J 0 bases; bases outside gene matches: 5. The germline gives CDR1 SGHVS, CDR2 FQNEAQ. The CDR3 sequence is 15 residues long.

At least ten counts were recorded for this clonotype. The V call is TRBV7-2, the J call TRBJ2-5; a weak D match, TRBD2 (5 bases). The CDR3 totals 14 residues. Trimming cost V 6 bases and J 2 bases, with 13 bases left between them. Germline assignment: CDR1 SGHTA and CDR2 FQGNSA. CDR3 amino acids: CASSYAGLQETQYF. The CDR3 region has the DNA TGTGCCAGCAGTTACGCGGGCTTACAAGAGACCCAGTACTTC.

In this sample, this clonotype turned up many times. This sequence joins TRBV5-1 and TRBJ1-6; unclear D gene. Germline lookup yields CDR1 SGHRS and CDR2 YFSETQ. V lost 0 bases to trimming and J lost 0 bases, with 7 bases between them. The CDR3 extends over 16 amino acids. The DNA of the CDR3 is TGCGCCAGCAGCTTGGTCGGTGACTCCTATAATTCACCCCTCCACTTT. This codes for CASSLVGDSYNSPLHF.

Many counts were recorded for this clonotype. The genes are TRBV19 and TRBJ2-7, with TRBD1 matching 7 bases. The CDR3 runs 15 residues. With 7 bases clipped from V and 0 bases from J, the junction kept 9 bases outside the gene matches. In germline, CDR1 is LNHDA, CDR2 SQIVND (reference sequence). The DNA for the CDR3 is TGTGCCAGTACCCGAGGGGACAGAAGCTCCTACGAGCAGTACTTC. As protein: CASTRGDRSSYEQYF.

This clonotype came up many times. The chain recombines TRBV29-1 with TRBJ1-2; D remains ambiguous. Germline V CDR1 and CDR2: SQVTM, ANQGSEA. This CDR3 is built from 13 residues. V was clipped by 1 base and J by 2 bases, with 8 bases between them. The DNA of the CDR3 is TGCAGCGTTGAAGGGCAGACCAACTATGGCTACACCTTC. Translating it yields CSVEGQTNYGYTF.

This clonotype was seen ten or more times. This rearrangement joins TRBV20-1 to TRBJ2-1, with D uncertain. Per the germline V gene, CDR1 is DFQATT and CDR2 is SNEGSKA (reference sequence). The CDR3 is made up of 13 amino acids. The CDR3 region is CSHTAASINEQFF. DNA for the CDR3: TGCAGCCACACGGCGGCCTCGATCAATGAGCAGTTCTTC.

Ten or more counts support this clonotype. The rearrangement joins TRBV20-1 to TRBJ1-3; 7 bases line up with TRBD1. Germline V gene lookup returns CDR1 DFQATT and CDR2 SNEGSKA (reference sequence). With V trimmed by 6 bases and J by 0 bases, 8 bases remained unmatched. There are 15 residues in the CDR3. CDR3 coding DNA: TGCAGTGCCGGCCCCCCAGGGGGCTCTGGAAACACCATATATTTT. Translated: CSAGPPGGSGNTIYF.

In this sample, this clonotype turned up many times. The rearrangement joins TRBV28 to TRBJ1-1, with TRBD1 matching 7 bases. From germline, CDR1 is MDHEN and CDR2 SYDVKM. The V segment lost 4 bases and the J segment 0 bases; nucleotides outside the gene matches: 5. The CDR3 consists of 15 residues. The CDR3 sequence is CASSYEDRMNTEAFF. For the CDR3, the DNA is TGTGCCAGCAGTTACGAGGACAGGATGAACACTGAAGCTTTCTTT.

This clonotype was detected ten times or more. The chain combines TRBV6-6 with TRBJ2-7; 13 bases fit TRBD2. Germline assignment: CDR1 MNHNY and CDR2 SVGAGI (reference sequence). The ends lost 7 bases at V and 5 bases at J; junction bases unmatched: 14. This CDR3 spans 17 amino acids. CDR3 nucleotides: TGTGCCAGCACCCAGAGGACTAGCGGGGGAGGTTGGAACGAGCAGTACTTC. Its protein is CASTQRTSGGGWNEQYF.

This clonotype was picked up many times. The rearrangement uses TRBV9 and TRBJ2-1, with D perhaps being TRBD1 or TRBD2 (7 bases each). CDR3 length equals 15 residues. Germline CDR1 and CDR2: SGDLS and YYNGEE. Between the trimmed V and J ends, which lost 4 bases and 3 bases, there was a span of 14 bases. CDR3 DNA sequence: TGTGCCAGCAGCCCTTCAGGGGGGGGCTACAATGAGCAGTTCTTC. It translates to CASSPSGGGYNEQFF. The variable domain in full, with the rest retrieved from reference TRBV9 and TRBJ2-1, is DSGVTQTPKHLITATGQRVTLRCSPRSGDLSVYWYQQSLDQGLQFLIQYYNGEERAKGNILERFSAQQFPDLHSELNLSSLELGDSALYFCASSPSGGGYNEQFFGPGTRLTVL.